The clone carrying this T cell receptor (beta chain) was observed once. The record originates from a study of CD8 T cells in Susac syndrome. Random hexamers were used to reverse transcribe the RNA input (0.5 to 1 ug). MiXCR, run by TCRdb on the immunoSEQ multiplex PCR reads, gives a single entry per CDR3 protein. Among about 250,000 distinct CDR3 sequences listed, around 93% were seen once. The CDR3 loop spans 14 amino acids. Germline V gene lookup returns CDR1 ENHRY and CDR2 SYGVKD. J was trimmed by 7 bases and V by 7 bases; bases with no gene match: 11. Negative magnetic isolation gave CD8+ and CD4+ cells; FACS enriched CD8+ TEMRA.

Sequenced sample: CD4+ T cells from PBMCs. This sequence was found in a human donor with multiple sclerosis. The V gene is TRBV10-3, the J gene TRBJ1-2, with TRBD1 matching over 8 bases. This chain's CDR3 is CAIKDGQGRGGYTF. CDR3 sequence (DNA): TGTGCCATCAAGGACGGACAGGGAAGAGGTGGCTACACCTTC.